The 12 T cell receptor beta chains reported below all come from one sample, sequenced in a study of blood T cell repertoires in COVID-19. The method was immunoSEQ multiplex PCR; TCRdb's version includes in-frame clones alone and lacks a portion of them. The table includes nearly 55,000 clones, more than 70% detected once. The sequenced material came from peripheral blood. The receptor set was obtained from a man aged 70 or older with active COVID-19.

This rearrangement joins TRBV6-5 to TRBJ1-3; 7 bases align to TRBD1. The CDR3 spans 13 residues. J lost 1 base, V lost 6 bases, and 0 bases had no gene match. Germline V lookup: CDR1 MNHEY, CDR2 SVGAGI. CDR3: CASSRGSGNTIYF. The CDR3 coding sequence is TGTGCCAGCAGCAGGGGGTCTGGAAACACCATATATTTT.

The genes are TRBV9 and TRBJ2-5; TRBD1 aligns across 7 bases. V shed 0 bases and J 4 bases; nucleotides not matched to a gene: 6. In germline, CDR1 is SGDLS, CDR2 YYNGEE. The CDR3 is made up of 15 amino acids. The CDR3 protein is CASSVGAGGGETQYF. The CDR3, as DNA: TGTGCCAGCAGCGTAGGGGCAGGGGGTGGAGAGACCCAGTACTTC.

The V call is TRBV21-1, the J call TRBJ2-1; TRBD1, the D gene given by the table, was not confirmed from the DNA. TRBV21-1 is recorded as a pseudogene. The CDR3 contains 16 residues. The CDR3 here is CASSKEGRGFYNEQFF. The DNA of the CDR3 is TGTGCCAGCAGCAAAGAGGGCAGGGGATTCTACAATGAGCAGTTCTTC.

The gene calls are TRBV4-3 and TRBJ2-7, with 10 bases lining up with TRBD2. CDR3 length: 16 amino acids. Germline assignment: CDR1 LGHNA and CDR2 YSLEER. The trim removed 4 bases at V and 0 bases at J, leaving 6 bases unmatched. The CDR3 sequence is CASSLFSGGSSYEQYF. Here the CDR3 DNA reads TGCGCCAGCAGCCTCTTTAGCGGGGGGTCCTCCTACGAGCAGTACTTC.

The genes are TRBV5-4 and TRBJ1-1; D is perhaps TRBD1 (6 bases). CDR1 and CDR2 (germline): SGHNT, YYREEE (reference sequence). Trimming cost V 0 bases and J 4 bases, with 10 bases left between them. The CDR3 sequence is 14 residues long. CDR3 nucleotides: TGTGCCAGCAGCTTGGACCGACAGGCCACTGAAGCTTTCTTT. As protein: CASSLDRQATEAFF.

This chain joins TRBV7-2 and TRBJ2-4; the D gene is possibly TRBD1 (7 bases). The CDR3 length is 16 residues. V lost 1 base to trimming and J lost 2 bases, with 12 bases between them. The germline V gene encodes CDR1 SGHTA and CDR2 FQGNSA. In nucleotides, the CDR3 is TGTGCCAGCAGCTTAGAGGGGGGACAGTCCAAAAACATTCAGTACTTC. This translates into CASSLEGGQSKNIQYF.

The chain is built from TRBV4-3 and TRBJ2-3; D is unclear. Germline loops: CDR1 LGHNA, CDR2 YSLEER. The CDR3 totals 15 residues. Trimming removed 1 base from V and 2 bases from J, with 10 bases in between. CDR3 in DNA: TGCGCCAGCAGCCAAGGGAGCCAGTCCACAGATACGCAGTATTTT. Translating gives CASSQGSQSTDTQYF.

CDR3 bases: TGCGCCAGCAGAGTAGAGGTCTACTACGAGCAGTACTTC. This sequence encodes CASRVEVYYEQYF. The V gene is TRBV5-1, the J gene TRBJ2-7; D gene uncertain. Trimming shortened V by 5 bases and J by 3 bases, and 12 bases separated the two germline ends. The CDR3 consists of 13 residues. Germline V gene data show CDR1 as SGHRS and CDR2 as YFSETQ.

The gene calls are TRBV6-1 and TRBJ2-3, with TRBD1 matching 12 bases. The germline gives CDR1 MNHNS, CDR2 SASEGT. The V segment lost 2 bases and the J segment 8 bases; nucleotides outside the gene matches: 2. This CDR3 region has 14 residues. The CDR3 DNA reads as TGTGCCAGCAGTGAATGGGACAGGGGGCCTACGCAGTATTTT. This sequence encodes CASSEWDRGPTQYF.

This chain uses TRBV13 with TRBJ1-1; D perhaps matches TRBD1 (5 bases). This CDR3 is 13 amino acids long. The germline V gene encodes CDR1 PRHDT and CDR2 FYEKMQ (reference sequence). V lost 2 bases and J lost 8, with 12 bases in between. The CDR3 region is CASSLWDRGEAFF. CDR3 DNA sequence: TGTGCCAGCAGCTTATGGGACCGGGGGGAAGCTTTCTTT.

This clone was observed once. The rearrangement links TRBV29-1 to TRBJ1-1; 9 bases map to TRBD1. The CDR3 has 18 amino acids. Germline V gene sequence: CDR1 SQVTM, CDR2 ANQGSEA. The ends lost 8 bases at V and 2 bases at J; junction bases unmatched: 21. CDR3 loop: CSLTDLGRGQGFNTEAFF. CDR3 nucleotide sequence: TGCAGCTTAACCGACCTGGGCCGGGGACAGGGCTTTAACACTGAAGCTTTCTTT. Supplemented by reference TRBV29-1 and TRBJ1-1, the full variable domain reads SAVISQKPSRDICQRGTSLTIQCQVDSQVTMMFWYRQQPGQSLTLIATANQGSEATYESGFVIDKFPISRPNLTFSTLTVSNMSPEDSSIYLCSLTDLGRGQGFNTEAFFGQGTRLTVV.

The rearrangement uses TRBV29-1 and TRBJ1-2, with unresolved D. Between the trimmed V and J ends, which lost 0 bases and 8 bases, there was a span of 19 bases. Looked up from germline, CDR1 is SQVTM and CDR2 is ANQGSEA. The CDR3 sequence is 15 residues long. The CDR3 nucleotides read TGCAGCGTTGAAGATTTCGCGGGGTACAGTGGGGGCTACACCTTC. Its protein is CSVEDFAGYSGGYTF.